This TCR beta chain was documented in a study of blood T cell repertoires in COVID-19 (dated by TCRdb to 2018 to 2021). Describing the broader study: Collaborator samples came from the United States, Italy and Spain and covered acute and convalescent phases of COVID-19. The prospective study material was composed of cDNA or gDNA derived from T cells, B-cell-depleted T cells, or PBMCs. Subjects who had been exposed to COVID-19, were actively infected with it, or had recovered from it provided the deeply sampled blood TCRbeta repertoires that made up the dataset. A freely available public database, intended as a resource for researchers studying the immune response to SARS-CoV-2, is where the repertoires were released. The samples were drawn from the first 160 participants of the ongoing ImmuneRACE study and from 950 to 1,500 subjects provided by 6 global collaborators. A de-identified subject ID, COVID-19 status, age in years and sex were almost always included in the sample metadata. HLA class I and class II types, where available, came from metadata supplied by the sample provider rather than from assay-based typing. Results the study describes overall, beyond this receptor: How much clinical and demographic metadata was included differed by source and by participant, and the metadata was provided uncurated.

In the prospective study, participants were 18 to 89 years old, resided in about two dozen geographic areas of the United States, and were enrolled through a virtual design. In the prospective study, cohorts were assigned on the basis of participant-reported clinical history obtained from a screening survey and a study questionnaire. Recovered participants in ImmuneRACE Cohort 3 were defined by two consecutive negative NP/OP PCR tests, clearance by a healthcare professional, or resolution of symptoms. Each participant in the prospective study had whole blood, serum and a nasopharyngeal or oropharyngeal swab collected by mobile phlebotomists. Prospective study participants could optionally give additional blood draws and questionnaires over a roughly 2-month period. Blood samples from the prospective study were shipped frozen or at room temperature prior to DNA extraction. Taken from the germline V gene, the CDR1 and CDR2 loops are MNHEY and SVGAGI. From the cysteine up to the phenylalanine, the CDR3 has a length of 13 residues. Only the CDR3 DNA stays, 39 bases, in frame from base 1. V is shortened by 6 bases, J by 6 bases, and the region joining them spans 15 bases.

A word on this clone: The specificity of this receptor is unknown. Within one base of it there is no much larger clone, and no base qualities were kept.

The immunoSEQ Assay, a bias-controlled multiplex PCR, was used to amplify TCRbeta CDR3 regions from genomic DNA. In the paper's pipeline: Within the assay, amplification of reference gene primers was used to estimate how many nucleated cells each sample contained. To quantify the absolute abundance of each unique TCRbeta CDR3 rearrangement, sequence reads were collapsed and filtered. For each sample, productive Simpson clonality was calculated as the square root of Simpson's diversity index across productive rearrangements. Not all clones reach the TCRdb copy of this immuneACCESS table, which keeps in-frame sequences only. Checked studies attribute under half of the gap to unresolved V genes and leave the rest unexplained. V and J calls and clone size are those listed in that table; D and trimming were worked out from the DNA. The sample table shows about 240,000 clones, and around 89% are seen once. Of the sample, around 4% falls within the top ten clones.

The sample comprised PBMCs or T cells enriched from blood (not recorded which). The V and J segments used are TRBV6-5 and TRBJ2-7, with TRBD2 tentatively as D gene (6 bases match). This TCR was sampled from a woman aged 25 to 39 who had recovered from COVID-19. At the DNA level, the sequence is TGTGCCAGCAGGGGCGGGGCTCTGGGCGAGCAGTACTTC. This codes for CASRGGALGEQYF.